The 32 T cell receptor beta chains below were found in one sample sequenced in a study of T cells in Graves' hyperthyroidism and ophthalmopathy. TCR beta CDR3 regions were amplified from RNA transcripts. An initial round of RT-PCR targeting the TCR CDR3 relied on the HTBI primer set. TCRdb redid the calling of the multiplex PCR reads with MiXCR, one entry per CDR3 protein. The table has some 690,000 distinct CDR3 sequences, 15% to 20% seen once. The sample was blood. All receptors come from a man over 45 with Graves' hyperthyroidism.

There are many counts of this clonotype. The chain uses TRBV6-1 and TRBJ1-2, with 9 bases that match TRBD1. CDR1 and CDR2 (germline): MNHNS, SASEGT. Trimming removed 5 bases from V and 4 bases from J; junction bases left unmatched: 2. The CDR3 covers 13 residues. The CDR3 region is CASSWTGVYGYTF. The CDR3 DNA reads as TGTGCCAGCAGTTGGACAGGGGTCTATGGCTACACCTTC.

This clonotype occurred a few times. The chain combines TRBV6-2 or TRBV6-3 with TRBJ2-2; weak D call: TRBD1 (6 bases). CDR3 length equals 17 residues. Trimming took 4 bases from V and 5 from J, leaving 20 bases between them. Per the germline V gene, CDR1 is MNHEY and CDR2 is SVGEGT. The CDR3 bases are TGTGCCAGCAGTTCTCCGACAGGCGGGTCGGGAACCGGGGAGCTGTTTTTT. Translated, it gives CASSSPTGGSGTGELFF.

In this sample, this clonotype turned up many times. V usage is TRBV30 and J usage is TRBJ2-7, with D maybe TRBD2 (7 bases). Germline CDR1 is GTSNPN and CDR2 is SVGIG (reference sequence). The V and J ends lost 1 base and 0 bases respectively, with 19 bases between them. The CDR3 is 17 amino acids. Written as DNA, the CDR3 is TGTGCCTGGAGTGCCTATTCGGGGAGGGGGAGCTCCTACGAGCAGTACTTC. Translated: CAWSAYSGRGSSYEQYF. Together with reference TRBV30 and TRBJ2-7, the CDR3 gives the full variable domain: SQTIHQWPATLVQPVGSPLSLECTVEGTSNPNLYWYRQAAGRGLQLLFYSVGIGQISSEVPQNLSASRPQDRQFILSSKKLLLSDSGFYLCAWSAYSGRGSSYEQYFGPGTRLTVT.

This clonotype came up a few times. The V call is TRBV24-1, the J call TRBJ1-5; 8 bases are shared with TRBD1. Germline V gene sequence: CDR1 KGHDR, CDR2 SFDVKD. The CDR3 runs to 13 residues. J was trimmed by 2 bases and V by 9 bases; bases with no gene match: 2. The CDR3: CATQGQGNQPQHF. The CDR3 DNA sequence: TGTGCCACCCAGGGACAGGGCAATCAGCCCCAGCATTTT.

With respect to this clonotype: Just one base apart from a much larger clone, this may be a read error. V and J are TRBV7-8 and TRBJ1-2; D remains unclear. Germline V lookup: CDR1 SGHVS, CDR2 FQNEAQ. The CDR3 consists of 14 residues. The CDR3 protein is CASSLGPVIYGHTF. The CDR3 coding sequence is TGTGCCAGCAGCTTAGGCCCTGTAATCTATGGCCACACCTTC.

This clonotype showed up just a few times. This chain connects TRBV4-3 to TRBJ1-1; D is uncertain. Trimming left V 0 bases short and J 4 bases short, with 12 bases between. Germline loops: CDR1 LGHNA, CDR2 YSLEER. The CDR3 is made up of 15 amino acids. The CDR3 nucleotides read TGCGCCAGCAGCCAAGATTTAGGGCGTAGCACTGAAGCTTTCTTT. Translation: CASSQDLGRSTEAFF.

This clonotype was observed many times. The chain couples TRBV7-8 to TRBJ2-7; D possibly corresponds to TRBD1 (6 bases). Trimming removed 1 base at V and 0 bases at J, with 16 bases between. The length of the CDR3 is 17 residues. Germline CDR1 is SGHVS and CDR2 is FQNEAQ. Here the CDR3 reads CASSLDDRNTYSYEQYF. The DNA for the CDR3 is TGTGCCAGCAGCTTAGACGACAGGAATACTTACTCCTACGAGCAGTACTTC. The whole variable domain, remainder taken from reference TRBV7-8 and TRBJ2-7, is GAGVSQSPRYKVAKRGQDVALRCDPISGHVSLFWYQQALGQGPEFLTYFQNEAQLDKSGLPSDRFFAERPEGSVSTLKIQRTQQEDSAVYLCASSLDDRNTYSYEQYFGPGTRLTVT.

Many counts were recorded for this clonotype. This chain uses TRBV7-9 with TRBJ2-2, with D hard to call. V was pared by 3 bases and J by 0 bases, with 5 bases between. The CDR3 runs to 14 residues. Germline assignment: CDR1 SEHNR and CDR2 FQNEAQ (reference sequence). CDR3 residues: CASSLRTNTGELFF. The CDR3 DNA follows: TGTGCCAGCAGCTTGAGGACGAACACCGGGGAGCTGTTTTTT.

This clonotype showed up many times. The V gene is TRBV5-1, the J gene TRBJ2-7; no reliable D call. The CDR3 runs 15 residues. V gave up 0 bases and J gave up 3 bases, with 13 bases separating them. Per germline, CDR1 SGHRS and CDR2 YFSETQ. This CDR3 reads CASSLVPGSFYEQYF. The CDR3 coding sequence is TGCGCCAGCAGCTTGGTTCCGGGCAGCTTCTACGAGCAGTACTTC.

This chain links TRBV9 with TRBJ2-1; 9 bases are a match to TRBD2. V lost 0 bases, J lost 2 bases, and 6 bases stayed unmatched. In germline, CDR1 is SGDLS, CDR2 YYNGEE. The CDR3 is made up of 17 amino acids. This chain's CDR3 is CASSVDGLAGTYNEQFF. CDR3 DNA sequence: TGTGCCAGCAGCGTAGATGGTCTAGCGGGAACCTACAATGAGCAGTTCTTC.

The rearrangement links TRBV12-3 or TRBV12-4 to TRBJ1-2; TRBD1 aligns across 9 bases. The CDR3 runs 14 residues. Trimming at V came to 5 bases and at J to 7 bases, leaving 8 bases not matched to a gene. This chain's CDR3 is CASSTGQGHGGYTF. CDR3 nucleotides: TGTGCCAGCAGTACGGGACAGGGCCATGGTGGCTACACCTTC.

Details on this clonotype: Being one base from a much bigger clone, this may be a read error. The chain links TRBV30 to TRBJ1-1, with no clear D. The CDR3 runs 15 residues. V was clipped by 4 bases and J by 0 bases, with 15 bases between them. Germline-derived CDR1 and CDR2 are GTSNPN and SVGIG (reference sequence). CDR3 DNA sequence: TGTGCCTGGACGGCTATAGCCTTAATGAACACTGAAGCTTTCTTT. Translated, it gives CAWTAIALMNTEAFF.

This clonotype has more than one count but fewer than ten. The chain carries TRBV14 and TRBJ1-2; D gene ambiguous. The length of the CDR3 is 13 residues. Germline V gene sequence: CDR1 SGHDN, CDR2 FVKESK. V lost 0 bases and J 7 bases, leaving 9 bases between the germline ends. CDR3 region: CASSQDNDLGYTF. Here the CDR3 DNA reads TGTGCCAGCAGCCAAGATAATGACCTTGGCTACACCTTC.

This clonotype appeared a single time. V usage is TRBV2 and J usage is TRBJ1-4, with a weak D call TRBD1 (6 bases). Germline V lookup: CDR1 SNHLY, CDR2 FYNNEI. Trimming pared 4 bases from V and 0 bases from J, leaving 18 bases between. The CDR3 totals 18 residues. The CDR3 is CASSVGRGPRATNEKLFF. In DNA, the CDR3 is TGTGCCAGCAGTGTCGGTCGGGGGCCACGTGCAACTAATGAAAAACTGTTTTTT.

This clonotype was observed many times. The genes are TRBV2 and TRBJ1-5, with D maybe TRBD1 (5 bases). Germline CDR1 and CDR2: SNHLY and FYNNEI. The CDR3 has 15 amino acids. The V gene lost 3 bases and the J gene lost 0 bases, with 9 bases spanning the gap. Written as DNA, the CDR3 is TGTGCCAGCAGTGAGGAGACAGTTAGCAATCAGCCCCAGCATTTT. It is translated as CASSEETVSNQPQHF.

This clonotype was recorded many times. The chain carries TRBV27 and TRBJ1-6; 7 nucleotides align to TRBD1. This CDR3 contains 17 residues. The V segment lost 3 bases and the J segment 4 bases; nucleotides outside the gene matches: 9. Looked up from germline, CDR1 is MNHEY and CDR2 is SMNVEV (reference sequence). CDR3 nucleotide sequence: TGTGCCAGCAGTTTCTCCCTCGGGACAGCTTATAATTCACCCCTCCACTTT. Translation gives CASSFSLGTAYNSPLHF.

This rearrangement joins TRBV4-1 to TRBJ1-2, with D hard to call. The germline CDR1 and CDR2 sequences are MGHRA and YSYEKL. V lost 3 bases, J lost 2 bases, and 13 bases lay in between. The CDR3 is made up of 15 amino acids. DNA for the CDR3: TGCGCCAGCAGCCAGAGGCTAGGCTCCAACTATGGCTACACCTTC. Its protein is CASSQRLGSNYGYTF.

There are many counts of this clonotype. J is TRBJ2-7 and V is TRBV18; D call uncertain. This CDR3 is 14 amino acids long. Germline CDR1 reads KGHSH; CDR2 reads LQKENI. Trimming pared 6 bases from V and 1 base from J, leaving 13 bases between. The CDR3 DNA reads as TGTGCCAGCTCCCCCGAAGGGCTTTCCTACGAGCAGTACTTC. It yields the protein CASSPEGLSYEQYF.

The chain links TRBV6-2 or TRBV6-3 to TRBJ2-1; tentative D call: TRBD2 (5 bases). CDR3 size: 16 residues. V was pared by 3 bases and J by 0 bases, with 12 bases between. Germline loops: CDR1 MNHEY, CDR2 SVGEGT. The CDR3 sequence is CASSYYGINSYNEQFF. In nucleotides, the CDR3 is TGTGCCAGCAGTTATTACGGGATAAACTCCTACAATGAGCAGTTCTTC.

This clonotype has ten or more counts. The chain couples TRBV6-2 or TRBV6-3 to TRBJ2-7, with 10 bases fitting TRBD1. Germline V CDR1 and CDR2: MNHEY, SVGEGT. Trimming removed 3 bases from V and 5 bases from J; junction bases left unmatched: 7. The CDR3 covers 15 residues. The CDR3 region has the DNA TGTGCCAGCAGTTATCCGGGACAGGGGAAACACGAGCAGTACTTC. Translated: CASSYPGQGKHEQYF.

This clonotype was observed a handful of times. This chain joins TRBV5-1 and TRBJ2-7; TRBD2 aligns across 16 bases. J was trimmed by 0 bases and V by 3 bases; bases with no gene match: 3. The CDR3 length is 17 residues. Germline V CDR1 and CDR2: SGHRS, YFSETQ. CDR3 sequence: CASSWGLAGGSSYEQYF. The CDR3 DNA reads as TGCGCCAGCAGCTGGGGACTAGCGGGAGGGAGCTCCTACGAGCAGTACTTC.

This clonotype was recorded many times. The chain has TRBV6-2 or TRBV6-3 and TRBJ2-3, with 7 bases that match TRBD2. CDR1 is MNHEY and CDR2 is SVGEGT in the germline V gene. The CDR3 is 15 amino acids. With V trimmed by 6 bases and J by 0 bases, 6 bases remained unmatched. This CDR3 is CASRSLAASTDTQYF. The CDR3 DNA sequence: TGTGCCAGCAGGAGCCTAGCGGCAAGCACAGATACGCAGTATTTT.

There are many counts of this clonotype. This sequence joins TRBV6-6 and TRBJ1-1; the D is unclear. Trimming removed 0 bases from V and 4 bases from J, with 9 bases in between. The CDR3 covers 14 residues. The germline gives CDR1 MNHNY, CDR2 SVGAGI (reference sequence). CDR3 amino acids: CASSYSWEGTEAFF. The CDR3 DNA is TGTGCCAGCAGTTACTCTTGGGAAGGCACTGAAGCTTTCTTT.

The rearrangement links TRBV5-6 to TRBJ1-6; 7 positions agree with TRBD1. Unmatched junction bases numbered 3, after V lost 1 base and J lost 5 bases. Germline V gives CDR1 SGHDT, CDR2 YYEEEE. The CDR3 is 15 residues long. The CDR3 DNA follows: TGTGCCAGCAGCTTGTGGGGACAGAATAATTCACCCCTCCACTTT. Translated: CASSLWGQNNSPLHF.

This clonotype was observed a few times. In nucleotides, the CDR3 is TGTGCCAGCAGTTACTTGTGGACTAGCGGATACAATGAGCAGTTCTTC. Protein product: CASSYLWTSGYNEQFF. The chain is built from TRBV6-5 and TRBJ2-1; 10 nucleotides line up with TRBD2. Germline assignment: CDR1 MNHEY and CDR2 SVGAGI. Trimming took 1 base from V and 4 from J; bases not matched to a gene: 4. The CDR3 runs 16 residues.

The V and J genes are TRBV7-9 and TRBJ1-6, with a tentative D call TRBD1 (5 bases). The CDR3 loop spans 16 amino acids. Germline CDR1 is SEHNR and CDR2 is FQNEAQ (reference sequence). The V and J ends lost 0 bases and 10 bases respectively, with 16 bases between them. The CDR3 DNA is TGTGCCAGCAGCTTAGCGTGGACAACCGCGGACTCACCCCTCCACTTT. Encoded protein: CASSLAWTTADSPLHF.

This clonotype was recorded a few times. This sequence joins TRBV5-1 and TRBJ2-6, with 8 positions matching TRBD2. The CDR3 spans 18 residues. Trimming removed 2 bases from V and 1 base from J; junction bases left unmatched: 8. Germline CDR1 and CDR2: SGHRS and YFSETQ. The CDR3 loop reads CASSLTSGTNSGANVLTF. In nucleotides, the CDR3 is TGCGCCAGCAGCTTAACTAGCGGAACCAATTCTGGGGCCAACGTCCTGACTTTC.

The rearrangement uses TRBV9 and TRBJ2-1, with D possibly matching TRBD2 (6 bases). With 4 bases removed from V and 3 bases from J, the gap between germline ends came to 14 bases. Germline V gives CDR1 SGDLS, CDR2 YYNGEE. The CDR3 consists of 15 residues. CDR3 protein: CASSPVADHYNEQFF. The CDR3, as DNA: TGTGCCAGCAGCCCCGTAGCGGACCACTACAATGAGCAGTTCTTC.

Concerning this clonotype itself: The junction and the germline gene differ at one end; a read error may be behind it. The DNA for the CDR3 is TGTGCCACCAGTCCTAGCGGAAACACCGGGGAGCTGTTTTTT. Amino acid sequence: CATSPSGNTGELFF. The rearrangement links TRBV27 to TRBJ2-2; the match to TRBD2 covers 7 bases. The CDR3 consists of 14 residues. Germline V gene sequence: CDR1 MNHEY, CDR2 SMNVEV (reference sequence).

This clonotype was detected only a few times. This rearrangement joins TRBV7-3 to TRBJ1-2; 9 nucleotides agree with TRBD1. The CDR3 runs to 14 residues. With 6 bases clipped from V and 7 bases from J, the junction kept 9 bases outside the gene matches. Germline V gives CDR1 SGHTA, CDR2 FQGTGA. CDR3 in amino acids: CASSFEPGQGGYTF. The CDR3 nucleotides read TGTGCCAGCAGTTTCGAACCGGGACAGGGTGGCTACACCTTC.

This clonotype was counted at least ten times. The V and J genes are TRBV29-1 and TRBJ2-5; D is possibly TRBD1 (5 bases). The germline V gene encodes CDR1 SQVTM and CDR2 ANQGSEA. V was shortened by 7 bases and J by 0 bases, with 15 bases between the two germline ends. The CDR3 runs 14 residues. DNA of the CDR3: TGCAGCGGTGGTAGGGGAAGGTACCAAGAGACCCAGTACTTC. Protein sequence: CSGGRGRYQETQYF.

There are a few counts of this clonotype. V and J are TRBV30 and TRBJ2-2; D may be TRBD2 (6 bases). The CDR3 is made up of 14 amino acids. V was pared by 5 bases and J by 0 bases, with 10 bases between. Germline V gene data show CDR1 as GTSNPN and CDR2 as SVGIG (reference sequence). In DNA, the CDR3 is TGTGCCTGGGGGTGGGGGGCGAACACCGGGGAGCTGTTTTTT. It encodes CAWGWGANTGELFF.